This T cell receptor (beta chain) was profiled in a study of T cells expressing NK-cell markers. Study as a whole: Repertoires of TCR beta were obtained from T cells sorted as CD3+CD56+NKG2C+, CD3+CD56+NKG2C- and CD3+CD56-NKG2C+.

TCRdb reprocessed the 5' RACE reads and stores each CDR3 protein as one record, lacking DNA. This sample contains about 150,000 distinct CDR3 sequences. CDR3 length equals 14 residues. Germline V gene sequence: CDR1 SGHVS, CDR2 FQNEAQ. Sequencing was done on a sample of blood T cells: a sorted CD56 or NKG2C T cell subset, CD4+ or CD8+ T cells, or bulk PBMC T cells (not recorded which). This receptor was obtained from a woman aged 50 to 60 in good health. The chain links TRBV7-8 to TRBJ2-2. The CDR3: CATPNRRDTGELFF.